This TCR beta chain was recovered during a study of cytomegalovirus exposure and HLA in healthy donors (dated by TCRdb to 2016 to 2017). Broadly, across the study: An earlier analysis of around 600 of the donors reported 250 to 300 Gb of sequence data and some 120 million unique TCR beta sequences from some 180 million T cells. An early release that covered about 640 HLA-typed donors contained around 330 gigabases of sequencing data and tens of millions of unique TCR sequences. The genetic ancestry cluster associated with self-reported Caucasian donors included 65% to 90% of the 300 to 400 genotyped donors. The aim of the study was to test whether cataloging public T cell receptors could identify signatures of past pathogen exposure. The study used immunosequencing to profile the T cell repertoires of some 600 subjects and linked those repertoires to cytomegalovirus serostatus. In addition to the first cohort of about 650 subjects, a separate validation cohort of 120 different subjects was used. High-throughput TCR immunosequencing, statistical association of individual TCRs with disease status, and machine learning were combined to predict cytomegalovirus infection status. In a later analysis, previously published TCR beta repertoires from several hundred donors were re-analyzed and high-resolution HLA genotyping was added so that TCR occurrence patterns could be studied. Rather than drawing on any new phenotypic data, the later analysis identified candidate immune exposures from TCR beta sequences and the way those sequences occurred across donors. In an earlier analysis of 500 to 650 of the donors, high-throughput TCR beta sequencing was used to judge whether each TCR beta V gene segment behaved as functional or pseudogenic. Donor age, sex, ethnicity and CMV serostatus were compiled alongside the repertoire data. A later genetic analysis used genome-wide SNP genotypes for about three fifths of the 666 donors, treating that subset as a discovery cohort. Every repertoire in the discovery cohort had been generated on one and the same sequencing platform. HLA typing included class I and class II loci at four-digit resolution. The number of typed donors differed by locus: roughly 629-640 for A, B, C, DRB1 and DQB1; some 500 for DQA1; fewer than 610 for DPA1; and roughly 490 for DPB1. Several DR-DQ haplotypes were treated as single units for association and clustering because of strong linkage in the cohort. Among about 390 genotyped donors of the cohort, an average of around 240,000 unique TCR beta nucleotide sequences were sequenced per donor, around 18% of them non-productive. Overall results and qualifications from the work: Immune exposure information for the cohort was limited to CMV serostatus. A later analysis found that most CMV-associated TCR beta chains appeared HLA-restricted, with HLA associations seemingly driven largely by CMV exposure. Because HLA typing was missing for some donors at each locus, association tests included only the typed subset. According to the authors, the approach could potentially be generalized to other disease states and immunological phenotypes. Roughly uniform sequencing depth across donors was assumed in presence/absence analyses, although this assumption may not hold. Some IMGT-functional V segments, including TRBV6-2 and TRBV6-3, could not be distinguished by the 87-base-pair reads and were therefore excluded. A cluster of highly shared sequence variants was judged likely to be a technical artifact of the sequencing pipeline. A later analysis found that TCR association rates varied across HLA loci, with DRB1 alleles showing the most associated TCRs and HLA-C alleles the fewest. V-gene and J-gene trimming of TCR beta chains was associated with a missense DCLRE1C variant in a later genetic analysis, and the association was replicated in an independent cohort. According to a later genetic analysis, donors in an Asian-associated ancestry cluster had fewer N-insertions in productive TCRs than the approximately 690-donor mean. In both the original and validation cohorts, the classifier was reported to diagnose cytomegalovirus status with high specificity and sensitivity. A later analysis found that HLA-associated TCR beta chains were more clonally expanded and had lower generation probabilities than equally common non-associated chains. Correlated functional status among segregating V segments might be attributable to linkage disequilibrium, but an unknown experimental factor could not be ruled out. In vitro tests confirmed that three of the cytomegalovirus-associated TCR beta chains recognize cytomegalovirus antigens. Across donors, most TCR sequences were observed very rarely, whereas some public TCRs were present in many individuals. A further reported finding was that TCR beta sequences accurately predicted the HLA-A and HLA-B alleles for most subjects in the first cohort. A total of 164 TCR beta chains were listed by the study as associated with cytomegalovirus. According to a later analysis, parvovirus B19, influenza, CMV and Epstein-Barr virus appeared linked to several top co-occurrence clusters. In this cohort, only TCR beta chains were sequenced, and detectable features were limited by the absence of alpha or paired-chain data. At a false discovery rate of 0.05, a later analysis linked about 17,000 TCR beta sequences to specific HLA alleles. An earlier analysis of 587 of the donors showed that most TCR beta V segments appeared in productive rearrangements either about 90% or about 30% of the time, which broadly matched IMGT annotations. Roughly 15 rarely observed V segments, including chromosome 9 orphons, were excluded from the earlier analysis of about 600 of the donors because counts were too low. When HLA alleles, especially DR and DQ, strongly co-occurred, attributing TCR associations to individual alleles was difficult.

The cohort was made up of around 720 healthy bone marrow donors. At the time of sampling, all cohort members were nominally healthy, though unrecorded immune exposures were likely present. The donor tested CMV seropositive and was one of the 289 seropositive cohort members. Each donor provided a peripheral blood sample, and peripheral blood mononuclear cells were used for TCR beta sequencing. Genomic DNA extraction from the blood cell samples was performed with the Qiagen DNeasy Blood Extraction Kit. Libraries were constructed by the immunoSEQ multiplex PCR assay. The multiplex PCR relied on a mix of 60 forward primers for TCR Vbeta segments and 13 reverse primers for TCR Jbeta segments. The CDR3 region of rearranged TCR beta genes was amplified from genomic DNA by a multiplex PCR assay. On the Illumina HiSeq System, the amplified TCR beta libraries were sequenced as 87-base-pair reads. The study's processing was this. In a later analysis, tens of millions of unique TCR beta chains were counted across the roughly 700 repertoires, and roughly 11 million of these chains were shared by at least two donors. A nearest-neighbor algorithm error-corrected the raw reads and collapsed the reads into unique sequences, merging closely related sequences to remove PCR and sequencing errors. CDR3 sequences were aligned to IMGT reference sequences to assign V, D and J gene segments. Each retained sequence needed at least a six-nucleotide match to both a V gene segment and a J gene segment. A rearrangement was called productive if the CDR3 had no stop codons and remained in frame with V and J, and every other rearrangement was called non-productive. CDR3 was defined according to IMGT convention as the region running from the second conserved V-encoded cysteine to the conserved J-encoded phenylalanine. In an earlier analysis of around 640 of the donors, sequences lacking an unambiguous match to a single V gene segment were excluded. In an earlier analysis of some 590 of the donors, a V segment was called functional when productive rearrangements were above 56.7%, and segregating when the standard deviation between donors exceeded 5%. A statistical classification framework was built to diagnose cytomegalovirus status from the catalog of TCR beta chain sequences. V and J gene assignment, in a later analysis, came from comparing TCR nucleotide sequences with IMGT/GENE-DB human TR gene sequences. In a later analysis, CDR3 sequences and most-parsimonious VDJ recombination scenarios were assigned using the TCRdist pipeline. In a later analysis, every TCR beta chain was defined by the combination of its CDR3 amino acid sequence and its V-gene family, and reads without a unique V-gene family were dropped. To address suspected cross-contamination and a sequencing artifact, a later analysis removed a few hundred highly shared, low-generation-probability nucleotide sequences. In a later analysis, a clonal expansion index was calculated for each public chain from normalized within-repertoire ranks of inferred template counts. In a later analysis, generation probabilities were computed with a VDJ recombination model fitted to out-of-frame rearrangements, and the resulting probabilities were checked against IGoR. In a later analysis, TCR-TCR, TCR-HLA and TCR-CMV co-occurrence was scored with hypergeometric tests, and a repertoire-size bias correction was applied to TCR pairs. In a later analysis, false discovery rates were estimated by permuting HLA or CMV assignments 20 times. In a later analysis, co-occurring TCRs were grouped with DBSCAN, and TCRdist sequence similarity was added when clustering was performed within HLA-allele-positive subsets. Repertoires with fewer than 30,000 or more than 120,000 public chains, plus five repertoires with anomalous nucleotide sharing, were excluded from co-occurrence clustering. TCRdb retrieved this table from immuneACCESS and kept in-frame rearrangements only. Not all clones are present; in checked studies, unresolved V genes account for under half, and no reason is known for the remainder. The V and J calls and the clone size are those of that table, but D and trimming were determined from the DNA. The table for this sample records tens of thousands of clones. The ten largest clones add up to 11% of the sample.

In regard to this clone: Its antigen remains unidentified.

CDR1 and CDR2 (SGHRS, YFSETQ) derive from the germline V gene. V is reduced by 4 bases and J by 2 bases, leaving a spacing of 12 bases between them. The CDR3 holds 14 amino acids from the cysteine to the phenylalanine. Kept here is only the CDR3 DNA, which spans 42 bases and is read in frame from base 1. This receptor was taken from a woman in her 50s in good health and CMV-seropositive. The chain employs TRBV5-1 and TRBJ2-5; 5 matching bases give a weak D call of TRBD1. Sequences were obtained from PBMCs. The CDR3 region: CASSTSDRQETQYF. The bases are TGCGCCAGCAGCACCTCAGACAGACAAGAGACCCAGTACTTC.